This T cell receptor beta chain was obtained from a study of T-cell reconstitution after alpha-beta-depleted transplantation in children. Study-wide results and limits: Certain patients had high TCRbeta diversity at day 60, and it came from recipient T cells and thymic progenitors that survived. After one year, T-cell counts and TCRbeta diversity mostly came from new T cells.

On this clonotype: Antigen specificity is unknown.

Trimming cost V 4 bases and J 2 bases; bases outside gene matches: 1. Per germline, CDR1 SGHRS and CDR2 YFSETQ. This CDR3 has 14 amino acids. TCRbeta library construction was performed incorporating unique molecular identifiers. One entry per CDR3 protein results from TCRdb running MiXCR on the PCR reads. The sample lists approximately 250,000 distinct CDR3 sequences; more than 20% were seen once. The specimen comprised PBMCs, sampled before TCRalphabeta/CD19-depleted stem cell transplant. V gene TRBV5-1 combines with J gene TRBJ2-1, with 9 bases aligning to TRBD1. The clonotype originates from a girl between 2 and 10 years old with Fanconi anemia, due to receive a stem cell transplant. CDR3 sequence (DNA): TGCGCCAGCAGCCGGGACAGGGCCTACAATGAGCAGTTCTTC. Translating gives CASSRDRAYNEQFF.